Listed here is a single T cell receptor beta chain. CDR1 and CDR2 from the germline V gene are MNHEY and SVGAGI. The CDR3 covers 14 residues. The sample comes from a study of blood T cells in healthy people across ages. A sample-barcoded 5' primer and a J-beta primer mix were used in a second PCR of about 7 to 12 cycles. TCRdb used MiXCR to reprocess the 5' RACE reads, holding one entry per CDR3 protein. This sample carries approximately 290,000 distinct CDR3 sequences, about 25% of them seen once, and the ten largest clones take approximately 28%. Sequencing was performed on blood. The sequence was collected from a woman aged 70-85 years in good health. The rearrangement uses TRBV6-5 and TRBJ2-5, with 8 bases identical to TRBD1. The J call is in doubt because the DNA end fits TRBJ2-7 better. CDR3 DNA sequence: TGTGCCAGCAGTTACCGGGACAGGTCCTACGAGCAGTACTTC. This translates into CASSYRDRSYEQYF.